This TCR beta chain was documented in a study of cytomegalovirus exposure and HLA in healthy donors. The PCR contained 60 Vbeta and 13 Jbeta primers. Repertoires were generated with immunoSEQ multiplex PCR, while TCRdb's copy carries only in-frame clones and drops some. Listed are some 140,000 clones; 2% falls within the top ten. Study-level findings and limits: There were some V segments, including TRBV6-2 and TRBV6-3, excluded as indistinguishable. The investigators catalogued 164 TCR beta chains as cytomegalovirus-associated. Within an earlier analysis, most TCR beta V segments proved productive either about 87% or about 30% of the time.

Germline CDR1 reads ENHRY; CDR2 reads SYGVKD. The CDR3 loop spans 16 amino acids. V lost 1 base to trimming and J lost 9 bases, with 19 bases between them. Remarks on this clone: Its antigen is still unknown.

The receptor was derived from a woman in her sixties or seventies in good health and CMV-seronegative. Sample: PBMCs. The genes are TRBV10-3 and TRBJ1-3; no clear D. The CDR3 protein is CAISEFETSVLSTIYF. In DNA form, the CDR3 reads TGTGCCATCAGTGAGTTCGAGACTTCGGTCCTCAGCACCATATATTTT.